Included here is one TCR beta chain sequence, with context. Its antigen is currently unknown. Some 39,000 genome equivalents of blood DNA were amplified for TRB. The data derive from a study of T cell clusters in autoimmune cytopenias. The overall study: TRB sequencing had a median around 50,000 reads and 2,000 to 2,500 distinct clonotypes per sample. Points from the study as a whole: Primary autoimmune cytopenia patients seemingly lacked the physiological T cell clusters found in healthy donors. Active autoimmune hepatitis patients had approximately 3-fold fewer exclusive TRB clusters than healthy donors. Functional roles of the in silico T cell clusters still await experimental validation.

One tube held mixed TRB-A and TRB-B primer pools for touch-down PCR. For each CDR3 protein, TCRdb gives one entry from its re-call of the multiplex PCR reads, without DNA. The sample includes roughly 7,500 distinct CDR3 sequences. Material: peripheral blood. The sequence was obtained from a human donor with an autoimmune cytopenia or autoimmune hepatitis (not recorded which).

The CDR3 loop reads CASSLLAWGQNTGELFF. The chain links TRBV14 to TRBJ2-2; TCRdb reports TRBD2, a call that lacks DNA to check it against. Germline V lookup: CDR1 SGHDN, CDR2 FVKESK. The CDR3 runs 17 residues.